This note documents a single T cell receptor (beta chain) sequence. The record originates from a study of beta chain features in type 1 diabetes. The isolated RNA, all of it, was reverse transcribed, so expressed TCRB transcripts were what got sequenced. Sequencing used immunoSEQ multiplex PCR; TCRdb keeps in-frame clones, though not all of them. There are tens of thousands of clones in the sample; roughly 31% occur only once, and 0.45% to 0.55% lies in the top ten. Trimming pared 0 bases from V and 11 bases from J, leaving 13 bases between. Germline lookup yields CDR1 LGHNA and CDR2 YSLEER. This CDR3 is 13 amino acids long.

This receptor was taken from a woman aged 18-29 years in good health. Sample: stem cell memory CD4+ T cells from blood. The V call is TRBV4-3, the J call TRBJ1-1; D uncertain. Written as DNA, the CDR3 is TGCGCCAGCAGCCAAGAGGTACGGGATCGTGCTTTCTTT. It codes for CASSQEVRDRAFF.